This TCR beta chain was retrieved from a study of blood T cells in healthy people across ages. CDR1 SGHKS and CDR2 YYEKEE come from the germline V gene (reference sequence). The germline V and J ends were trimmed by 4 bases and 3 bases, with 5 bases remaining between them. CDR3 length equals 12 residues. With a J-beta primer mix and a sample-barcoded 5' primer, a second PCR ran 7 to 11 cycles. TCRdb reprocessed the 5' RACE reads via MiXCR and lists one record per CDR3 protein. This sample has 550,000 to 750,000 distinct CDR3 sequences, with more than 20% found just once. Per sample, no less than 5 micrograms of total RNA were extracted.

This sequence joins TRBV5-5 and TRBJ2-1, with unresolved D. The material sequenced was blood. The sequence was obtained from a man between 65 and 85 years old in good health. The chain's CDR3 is CASSTNYNEQFF. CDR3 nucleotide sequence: TGTGCCAGCAGCACTAACTACAATGAGCAGTTCTTC.